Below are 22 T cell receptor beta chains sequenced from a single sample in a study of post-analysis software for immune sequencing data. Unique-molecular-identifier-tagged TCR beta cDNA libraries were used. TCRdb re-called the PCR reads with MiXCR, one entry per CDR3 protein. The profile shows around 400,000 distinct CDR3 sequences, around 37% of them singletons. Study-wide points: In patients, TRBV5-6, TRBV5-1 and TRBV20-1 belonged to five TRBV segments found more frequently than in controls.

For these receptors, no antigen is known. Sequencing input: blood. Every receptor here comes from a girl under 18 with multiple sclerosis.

The chain's CDR3 is CASKLTGGNTEAFF. Here the CDR3 DNA reads TGTGCCAGCAAATTAACAGGGGGCAACACTGAAGCTTTCTTT. The chain employs TRBV12-3 or TRBV12-4 and TRBJ1-1, with 9 nucleotides matching TRBD1. J gave up 2 bases and V 7 bases, and 5 bases lay outside the gene matches. The length of the CDR3 is 14 residues.

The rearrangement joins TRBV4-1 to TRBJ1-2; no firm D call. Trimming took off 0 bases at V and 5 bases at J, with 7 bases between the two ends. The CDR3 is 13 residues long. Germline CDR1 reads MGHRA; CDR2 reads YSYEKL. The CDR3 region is CASSQEPAYGYTF. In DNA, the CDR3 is TGCGCCAGCAGCCAAGAGCCTGCGTATGGCTACACCTTC.

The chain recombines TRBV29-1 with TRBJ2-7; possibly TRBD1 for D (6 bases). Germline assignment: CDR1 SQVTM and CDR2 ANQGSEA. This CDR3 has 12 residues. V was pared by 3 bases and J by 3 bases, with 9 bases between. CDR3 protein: CSVEGRGYEQYF. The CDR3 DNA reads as TGCAGCGTTGAGGGCAGGGGCTACGAGCAGTACTTC.

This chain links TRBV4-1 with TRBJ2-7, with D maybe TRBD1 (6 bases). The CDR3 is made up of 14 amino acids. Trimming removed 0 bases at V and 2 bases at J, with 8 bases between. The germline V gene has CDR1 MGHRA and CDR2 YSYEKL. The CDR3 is CASSQDPGAYEQYF. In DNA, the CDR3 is TGCGCCAGCAGCCAAGATCCAGGGGCCTACGAGCAGTACTTC.

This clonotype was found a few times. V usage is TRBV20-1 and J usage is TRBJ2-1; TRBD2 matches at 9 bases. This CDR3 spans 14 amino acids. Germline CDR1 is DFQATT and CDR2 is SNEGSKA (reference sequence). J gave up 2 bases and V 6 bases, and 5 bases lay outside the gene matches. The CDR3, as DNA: TGCAGTGCCAGGCTAGCGGGGCCCTACAATGAGCAGTTCTTC. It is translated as CSARLAGPYNEQFF.

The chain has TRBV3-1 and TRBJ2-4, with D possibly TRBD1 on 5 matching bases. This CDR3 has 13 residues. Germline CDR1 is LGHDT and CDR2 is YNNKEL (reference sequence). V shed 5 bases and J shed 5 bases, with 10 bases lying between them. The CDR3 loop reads CASSTGGQNIQYF. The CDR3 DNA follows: TGTGCCAGCAGCACAGGCGGACAAAACATTCAGTACTTC.

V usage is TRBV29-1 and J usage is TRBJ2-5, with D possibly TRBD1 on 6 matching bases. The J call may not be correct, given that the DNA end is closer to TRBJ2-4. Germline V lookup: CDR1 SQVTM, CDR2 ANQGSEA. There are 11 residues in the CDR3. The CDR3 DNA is TGCAGCGTTGGGACAGACGGCATTCAGTACTTC. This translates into CSVGTDGIQYF.

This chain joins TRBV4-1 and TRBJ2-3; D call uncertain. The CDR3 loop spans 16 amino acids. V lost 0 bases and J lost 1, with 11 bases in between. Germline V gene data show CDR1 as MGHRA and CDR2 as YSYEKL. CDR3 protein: CASSQEGRPRTDTQYF. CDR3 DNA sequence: TGCGCCAGCAGCCAAGAAGGCAGACCCCGCACAGATACGCAGTATTTT.

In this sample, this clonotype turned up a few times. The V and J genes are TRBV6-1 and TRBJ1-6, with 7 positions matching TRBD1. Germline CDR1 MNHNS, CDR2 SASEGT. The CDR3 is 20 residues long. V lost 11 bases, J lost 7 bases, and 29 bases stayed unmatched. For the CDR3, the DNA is TGTGCCGGCGCCGAACCCTCTCTCCCCGAGGGACAGCGGGGAAATTCACCCCTCCACTTT. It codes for CAGAEPSLPEGQRGNSPLHF.

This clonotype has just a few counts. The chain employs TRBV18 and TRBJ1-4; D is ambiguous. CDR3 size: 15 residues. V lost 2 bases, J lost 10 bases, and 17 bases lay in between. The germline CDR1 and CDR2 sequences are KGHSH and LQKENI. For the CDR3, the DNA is TGTGCCAGCTCACCAGAAGGGTTTGGGTTAGGAAAACTGTTTTTT. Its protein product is CASSPEGFGLGKLFF.

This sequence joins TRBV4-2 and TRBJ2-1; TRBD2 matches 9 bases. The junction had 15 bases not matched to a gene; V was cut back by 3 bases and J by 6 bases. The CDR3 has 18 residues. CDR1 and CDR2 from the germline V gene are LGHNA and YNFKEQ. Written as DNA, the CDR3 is TGTGCCAGCAGCCATTCCTTTGGCGGGGGGGTTCCAGGCAATGAGCAGTTCTTC. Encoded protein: CASSHSFGGGVPGNEQFF.

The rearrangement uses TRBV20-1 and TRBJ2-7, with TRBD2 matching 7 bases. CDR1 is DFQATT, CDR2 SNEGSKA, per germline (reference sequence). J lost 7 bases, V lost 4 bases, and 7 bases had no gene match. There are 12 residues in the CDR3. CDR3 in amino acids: CSAKRGREEQYF. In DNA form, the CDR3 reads TGCAGTGCTAAGCGGGGACGTGAGGAGCAGTACTTC.

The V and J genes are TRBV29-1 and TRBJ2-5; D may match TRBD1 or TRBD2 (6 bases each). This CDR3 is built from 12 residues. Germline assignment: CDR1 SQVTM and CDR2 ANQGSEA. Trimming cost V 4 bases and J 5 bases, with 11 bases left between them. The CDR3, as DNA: TGCAGCGTTGTAGGGGGGAGCGAGACCCAGTACTTC. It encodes CSVVGGSETQYF.

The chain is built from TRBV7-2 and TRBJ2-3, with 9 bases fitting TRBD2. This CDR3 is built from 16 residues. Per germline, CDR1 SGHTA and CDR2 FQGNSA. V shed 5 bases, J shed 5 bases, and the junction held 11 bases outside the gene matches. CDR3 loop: CASSAMGIAGVDTQYF. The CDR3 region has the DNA TGTGCCAGCAGCGCCATGGGGATAGCGGGGGTAGATACGCAGTATTTT.

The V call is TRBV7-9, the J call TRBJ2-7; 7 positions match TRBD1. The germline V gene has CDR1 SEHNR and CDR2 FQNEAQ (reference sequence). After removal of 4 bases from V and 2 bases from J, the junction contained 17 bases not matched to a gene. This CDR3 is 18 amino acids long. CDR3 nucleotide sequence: TGTGCCAGCAGCTCACACGCTACAAGGACCGGGACAGCCTACGAGCAGTACTTC. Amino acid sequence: CASSSHATRTGTAYEQYF.

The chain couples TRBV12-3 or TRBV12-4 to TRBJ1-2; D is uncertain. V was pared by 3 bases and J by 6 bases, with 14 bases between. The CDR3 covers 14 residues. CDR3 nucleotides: TGTGCCAGCAGTTTCCAGGAAACGGGGAATGGCTACACCTTC. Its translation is CASSFQETGNGYTF.

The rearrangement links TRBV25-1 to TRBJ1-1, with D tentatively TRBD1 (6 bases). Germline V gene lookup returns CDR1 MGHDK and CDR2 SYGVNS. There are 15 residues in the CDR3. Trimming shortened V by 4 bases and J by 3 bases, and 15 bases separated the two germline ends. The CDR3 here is CASSAQQGYDTEAFF. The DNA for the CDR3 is TGTGCCAGCAGTGCTCAACAGGGATATGACACTGAAGCTTTCTTT.

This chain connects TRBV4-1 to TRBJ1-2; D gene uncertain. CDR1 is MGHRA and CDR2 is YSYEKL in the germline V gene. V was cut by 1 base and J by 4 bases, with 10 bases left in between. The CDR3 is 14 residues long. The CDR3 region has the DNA TGCGCCAGCAGCCAAGGGCCGGGTCGCTATGGCTACACCTTC. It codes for CASSQGPGRYGYTF.

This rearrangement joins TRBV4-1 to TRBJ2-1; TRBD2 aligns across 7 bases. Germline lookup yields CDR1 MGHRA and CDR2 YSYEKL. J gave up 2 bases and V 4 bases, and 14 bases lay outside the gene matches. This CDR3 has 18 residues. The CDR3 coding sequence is TGCGCCAGCAGCCGAGTTCCCCTAAGCGGGGTTCCCTACAATGAGCAGTTCTTC. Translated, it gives CASSRVPLSGVPYNEQFF.

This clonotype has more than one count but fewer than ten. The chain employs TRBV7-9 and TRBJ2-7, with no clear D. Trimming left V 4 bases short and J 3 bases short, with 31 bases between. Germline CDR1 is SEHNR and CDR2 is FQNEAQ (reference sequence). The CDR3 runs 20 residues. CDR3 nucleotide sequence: TGTGCCAGCAGCTCCGGTACTTATAGGGCCGGCACCGCCTTCTACTACGAGCAGTACTTC. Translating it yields CASSSGTYRAGTAFYYEQYF.

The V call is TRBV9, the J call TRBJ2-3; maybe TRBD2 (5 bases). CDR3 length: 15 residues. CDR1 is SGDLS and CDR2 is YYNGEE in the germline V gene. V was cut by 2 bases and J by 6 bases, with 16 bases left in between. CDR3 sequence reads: CASSVGAAGPDTQYF. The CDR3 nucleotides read TGTGCCAGCAGCGTGGGAGCGGCAGGACCGGATACGCAGTATTTT.

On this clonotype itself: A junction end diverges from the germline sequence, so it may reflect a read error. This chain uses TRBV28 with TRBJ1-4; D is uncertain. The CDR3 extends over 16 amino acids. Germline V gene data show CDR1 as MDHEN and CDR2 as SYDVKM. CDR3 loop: CASSHPVPSLHEKLFF. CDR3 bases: TGTGCCAGCAGTCACCCGGTGCCGTCCTTGCATGAGAAACTGTTTTTT.